These 17 T cell receptor beta chains were sequenced from one sample in a study of response to subunit inactivated influenza vaccine. One entry per CDR3 protein results from TCRdb running MiXCR on the RT-PCR reads. The sample has more than 450,000 distinct CDR3 sequences; about 12% are singletons. The starting material was PBMCs from blood, obtained on the day of vaccination. The receptors were sampled from a man aged 45-65 years who received an inactivated influenza vaccine.

This clonotype has a handful of counts. The genes are TRBV3-1 and TRBJ1-1, with D uncertain. Germline V gene lookup returns CDR1 LGHDT and CDR2 YNNKEL (reference sequence). CDR3 length equals 13 residues. The V gene lost 2 bases and the J gene lost 7 bases, with 11 bases spanning the gap. The CDR3 loop is CASSQQGIGEAFF. In DNA, the CDR3 is TGTGCCAGCAGCCAACAAGGGATCGGTGAAGCTTTCTTT. Looking up the rest from reference TRBV3-1 and TRBJ1-1 gives the full variable domain: DTAVSQTPKYLVTQMGNDKSIKCEQNLGHDTMYWYKQDSKKFLKIMFSYNNKELIINETVPNRFSPKSPDKAHLNLHINSLELGDSAVYFCASSQQGIGEAFFGQGTRLTVV.

A remark on this clonotype: One end of the junction varies from germline; a read error may be responsible. The J gene is TRBJ1-2, the V gene TRBV7-2; 7 positions match TRBD1. The germline V gene encodes CDR1 SGHTA and CDR2 FQGNSA. The CDR3 consists of 15 residues. Here the CDR3 DNA reads TGTGCCAGCAGCTTAATTGTAGGGGGCAACTATGGCAACACCTTC. Its translation is CASSLIVGGNYGNTF.

This clonotype was counted only a few times. V is TRBV7-8 and J is TRBJ2-7, with TRBD2 matching 7 bases. Losses at the gene ends were 4 bases for V and 7 bases for J; bases not matched to a gene: 16. The germline gives CDR1 SGHVS, CDR2 FQNEAQ. CDR3 length equals 16 residues. CDR3 nucleotide sequence: TGTGCCAGCAGCTCCGATTTGGGGAGGGCCTTCTTTGAGCAGTACTTC. It yields the protein CASSSDLGRAFFEQYF.

This clonotype has more than one count but fewer than ten. CDR3 DNA: TGTGCCAGCATCGACCGGATCTACGAGCAGTACTTC. This translates into CASIDRIYEQYF. The chain joins TRBV6-1 to TRBJ2-7; D is ambiguous. The length of the CDR3 is 12 residues. With 7 bases removed from V and 3 bases from J, the gap between germline ends came to 10 bases. The germline gives CDR1 MNHNS, CDR2 SASEGT.

The rearrangement joins TRBV6-4 to TRBJ2-3; no reliable D call. Germline V CDR1 and CDR2: MRHNA, SNTAGT. The CDR3 consists of 14 residues. Trimming left V 4 bases short and J 6 bases short, with 14 bases between. CDR3 protein: CASSADLRSDTQYF. The DNA of the CDR3 is TGTGCCAGCAGTGCCGATCTTCGGTCCGATACGCAGTATTTT.

The genes are TRBV7-2 and TRBJ2-5, with TRBD2 matching 10 bases. The ends lost 2 bases at V and 5 bases at J; junction bases unmatched: 5. Germline values: CDR1 SGHTA, CDR2 FQGNSA. The length of the CDR3 is 15 residues. The CDR3 region is CASSLSGGAWETQYF. CDR3 bases: TGTGCCAGCAGCTTAAGCGGGGGGGCTTGGGAGACCCAGTACTTC.

This clonotype has more than one count but fewer than ten. V and J are TRBV3-1 and TRBJ2-5; TRBD2 matches at 9 bases. Per germline, CDR1 LGHDT and CDR2 YNNKEL (reference sequence). This CDR3 region has 16 residues. Unmatched junction bases numbered 7, after V lost 3 bases and J lost 2 bases. In DNA, the CDR3 is TGTGCCAGCAGCCAGGCAATGACTAGCGGACAAGAGACCCAGTACTTC. Protein product: CASSQAMTSGQETQYF.

CDR3 sequence: CASSFSDGGAEQFF. CDR3 DNA: TGCGCCAGCAGCTTTTCTGACGGGGGGGCCGAACAGTTCTTC. The J gene is TRBJ2-1, the V gene TRBV5-1, with 8 positions matching TRBD2. Germline V lookup: CDR1 SGHRS, CDR2 YFSETQ. V was pared by 2 bases and J by 13 bases, with 11 bases of the junction left unmatched. CDR3 length: 14 residues.

The chain is built from TRBV7-9 and TRBJ2-2; a weak D match, TRBD1 (6 bases). V was trimmed by 4 bases and J by 4 bases, leaving 16 bases between them. Germline CDR1 is SEHNR and CDR2 is FQNEAQ (reference sequence). This CDR3 has 16 amino acids. The CDR3 sequence: CASSSNMGHPTGELFF. The CDR3 DNA reads as TGTGCCAGCAGCTCAAATATGGGACACCCCACCGGGGAGCTGTTTTTT.

The V and J genes are TRBV24-1 and TRBJ1-6; 8 bases line up with TRBD1. Germline lookup yields CDR1 KGHDR and CDR2 SFDVKD. Trimming cost V 3 bases and J 8 bases; bases outside gene matches: 20. The CDR3 spans 20 residues. CDR3 sequence reads: CATSDAGTGYLPHPDSPLHF. As DNA, the CDR3 is TGTGCCACCAGTGATGCCGGGACAGGTTATCTACCGCATCCGGATTCACCCCTCCACTTT.

This clonotype has a handful of counts. The chain couples TRBV12-3 or TRBV12-4 to TRBJ2-1; TRBD2 matches 7 bases. V trimming: 6 bases; J trimming: 3 bases; junction bases outside the gene matches: 14. This CDR3 contains 17 residues. The DNA for the CDR3 is TGTGCCAGCAGCTTGGGCGTTGGGGGGGAGCACTACAATGAGCAGTTCTTC. Translation: CASSLGVGGEHYNEQFF.

The table lists this clonotype with a few counts. This sequence joins TRBV5-1 and TRBJ2-7, with 10 bases fitting TRBD2. The CDR3 is 15 amino acids. The V gene end was trimmed by 4 bases and the J gene end by 7 bases; junction bases not matched to a gene: 11. In germline, CDR1 is SGHRS, CDR2 YFSETQ. The CDR3 DNA is TGCGCCAGCAGCACCTCGACTAGCGGGTCGGGGGAGCAGTACTTC. It is translated as CASSTSTSGSGEQYF.

This clonotype was counted at least ten times. V gene TRBV4-3 combines with J gene TRBJ1-2, with D perhaps TRBD1 (5 bases). V lost 0 bases and J 5 bases, leaving 16 bases between the germline ends. CDR3 size: 16 residues. Per germline, CDR1 LGHNA and CDR2 YSLEER. CDR3 sequence: CASSQDLLGLGYGYTF. The CDR3, as DNA: TGCGCCAGCAGCCAAGATCTGCTGGGACTTGGTTATGGCTACACCTTC.

This clonotype was detected only a few times. This CDR3 reads CASSRPGLNPNEQFF. CDR3 coding DNA: TGTGCCAGCAGCCGACCGGGACTAAACCCCAATGAGCAGTTCTTC. The V call is TRBV6-2 or TRBV6-3, the J call TRBJ2-1; the match to TRBD2 covers 7 bases. V shed 6 bases and J 6 bases; nucleotides not matched to a gene: 11. CDR3 length equals 15 residues. The germline V gene has CDR1 MNHEY and CDR2 SVGEGT.

The V gene is TRBV5-1, the J gene TRBJ2-7, with D maybe TRBD1 (5 bases). Germline CDR1 and CDR2: SGHRS and YFSETQ. V lost 0 bases to trimming and J lost 2 bases, with 12 bases between them. The CDR3 loop spans 15 amino acids. The CDR3, as DNA: TGCGCCAGCAGCTTGGCCTGGGGCCGGACCTACGAGCAGTACTTC. It codes for CASSLAWGRTYEQYF.

V gene TRBV6-4 combines with J gene TRBJ1-2, with D possibly being TRBD1 (5 bases). Trimming shortened V by 2 bases and J by 8 bases, and 9 bases separated the two germline ends. This CDR3 spans 12 amino acids. The germline CDR1 and CDR2 sequences are MRHNA and SNTAGT. CDR3 nucleotides: TGTGCCAGCAGTGACGGGGGGATCGGCTACACCTTC. The encoded protein is CASSDGGIGYTF.

This chain links TRBV6-5 with TRBJ2-7; tentative D call: TRBD2 (6 bases). The germline V gene has CDR1 MNHEY and CDR2 SVGAGI. V was clipped by 0 bases and J by 3 bases, with 6 bases between them. The CDR3 runs 13 residues. The CDR3 region is CASSYSTSYEQYF. The CDR3 DNA reads TGTGCCAGCAGTTACTCGACTAGCTACGAGCAGTACTTC.